The sequence of this T cell receptor (beta chain) was determined in a study of T cell responses to AZD1222 COVID-19 vaccine. Points from the study as a whole: With dominance at 160-218 and 743-854, vaccine-associated CD4 TCRs spanned spike. The study sampled repertoires only after the peak T cell response.

The repertoire was sequenced with immunoSEQ multiplex PCR; TCRdb's copy has only in-frame clones and lacks some. This sample yields about 120,000 clones, of which 86% are seen a single time; approximately 8.1% belongs to the top ten. This CDR3 region has 12 residues. Between the trimmed V and J ends, which lost 2 bases and 2 bases, there was a span of 5 bases. CDR1 is GTSNPN, CDR2 SVGIG, per germline (reference sequence). As to this clone: Its antigen is not known.

V gene TRBV30 combines with J gene TRBJ2-3; D gene unclear. The sample was peripheral blood, taken on day 0 of AZD1222 vaccination. The TCR sequence derives from an adult in good health. CDR3 nucleotide sequence: TGTGCCTGGAGTCCCATCACAGATACGCAGTATTTT. Protein: CAWSPITDTQYF.